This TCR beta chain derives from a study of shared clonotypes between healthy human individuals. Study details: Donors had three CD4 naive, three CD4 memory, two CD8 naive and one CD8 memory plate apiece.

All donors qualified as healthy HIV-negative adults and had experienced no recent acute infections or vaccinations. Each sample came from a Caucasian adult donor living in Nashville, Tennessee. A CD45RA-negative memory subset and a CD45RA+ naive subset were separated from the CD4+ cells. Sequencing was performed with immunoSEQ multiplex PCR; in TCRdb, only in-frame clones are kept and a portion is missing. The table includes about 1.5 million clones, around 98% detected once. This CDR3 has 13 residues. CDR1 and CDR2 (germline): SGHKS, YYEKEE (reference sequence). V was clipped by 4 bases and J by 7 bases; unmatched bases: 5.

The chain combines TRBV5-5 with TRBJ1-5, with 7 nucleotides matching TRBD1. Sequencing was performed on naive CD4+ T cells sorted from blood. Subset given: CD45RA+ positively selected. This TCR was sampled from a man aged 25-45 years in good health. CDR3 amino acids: CASSRGQSQPQHF. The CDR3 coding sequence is TGTGCCAGCAGCCGGGGACAGAGCCAGCCCCAGCATTTT.